This TCR beta chain was recovered during a study of blood T cell repertoires in COVID-19. Study details: Samples taken during acute and convalescent COVID-19 were collected in the United States, Italy and Spain. Sources were T cells, B-cell-depleted T cells, or PBMCs; the material itself was cDNA or gDNA.

Original processing notes: The authors estimated nucleated cell counts from reference gene primer amplification. Assay used: immunoSEQ multiplex PCR; TCRdb lists only in-frame clones, some missing. From that table come the V and J calls and clone size; the DNA was used to work out D and trimming. The sample has 13,000 or so clones, 78% seen once. Trimming cost V 0 bases and J 2 bases; bases outside gene matches: 9. The CDR3 is made up of 18 amino acids. Germline loops: CDR1 SGHRS, CDR2 YFSETQ. Sequences were obtained from peripheral blood. This chain links TRBV5-1 with TRBJ2-5; 11 bases agree with TRBD2. This TCR derives from a human donor in a cohort sampled during active COVID-19. The CDR3 loop reads CASSLEASGGPGQETQYF. CDR3 DNA sequence: TGCGCCAGCAGCTTGGAGGCTAGCGGGGGGCCGGGGCAAGAGACCCAGTACTTC.